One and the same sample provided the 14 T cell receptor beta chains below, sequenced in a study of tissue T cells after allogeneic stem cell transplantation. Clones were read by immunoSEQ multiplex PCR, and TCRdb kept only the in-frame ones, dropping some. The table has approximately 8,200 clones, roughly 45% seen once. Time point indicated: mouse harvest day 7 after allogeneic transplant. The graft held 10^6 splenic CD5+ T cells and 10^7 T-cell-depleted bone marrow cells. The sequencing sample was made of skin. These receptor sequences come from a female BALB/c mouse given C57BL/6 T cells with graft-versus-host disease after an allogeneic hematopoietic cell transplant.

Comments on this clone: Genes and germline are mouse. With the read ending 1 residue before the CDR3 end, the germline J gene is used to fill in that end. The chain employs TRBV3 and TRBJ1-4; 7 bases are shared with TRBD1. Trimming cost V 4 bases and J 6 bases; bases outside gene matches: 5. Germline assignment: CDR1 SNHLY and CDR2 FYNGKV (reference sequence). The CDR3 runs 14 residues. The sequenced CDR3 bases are TGTGCCAGCAGCTCGACAGGGTTGGACGAAAGATTATTT. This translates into CASSSTGLDERLF. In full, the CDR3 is CASSSTGLDERLFF.

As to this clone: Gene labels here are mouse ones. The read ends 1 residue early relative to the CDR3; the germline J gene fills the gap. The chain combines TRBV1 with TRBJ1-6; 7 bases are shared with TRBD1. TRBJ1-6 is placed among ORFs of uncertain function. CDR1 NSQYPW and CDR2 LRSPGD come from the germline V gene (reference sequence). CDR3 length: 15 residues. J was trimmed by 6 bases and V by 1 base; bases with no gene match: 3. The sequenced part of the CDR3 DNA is TGCACCTGCAGTGCAGGACAGGGTCGTAATTCGCCCCTCTAC. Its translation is CTCSAGQGRNSPLY. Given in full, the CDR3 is CTCSAGQGRNSPLYF.

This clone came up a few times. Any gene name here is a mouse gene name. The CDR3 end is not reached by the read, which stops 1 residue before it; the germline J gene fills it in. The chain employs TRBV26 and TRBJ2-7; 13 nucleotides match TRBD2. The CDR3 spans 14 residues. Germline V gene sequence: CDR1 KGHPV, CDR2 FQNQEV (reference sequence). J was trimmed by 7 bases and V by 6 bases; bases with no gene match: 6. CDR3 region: CASSGLGGRREQYF. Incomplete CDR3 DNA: TGTGCCAGCAGCGGACTGGGGGGGCGTCGGGAACAGTAC.

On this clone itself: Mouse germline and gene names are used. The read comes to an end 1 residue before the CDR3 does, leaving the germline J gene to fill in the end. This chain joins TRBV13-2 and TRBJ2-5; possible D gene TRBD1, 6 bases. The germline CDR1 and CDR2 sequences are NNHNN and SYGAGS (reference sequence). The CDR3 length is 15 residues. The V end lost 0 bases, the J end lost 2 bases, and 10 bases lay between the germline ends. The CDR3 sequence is CASGDARGSQDTQYF. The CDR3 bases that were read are TGTGCCAGCGGTGATGCAAGGGGGTCCCAAGACACCCAGTAC.

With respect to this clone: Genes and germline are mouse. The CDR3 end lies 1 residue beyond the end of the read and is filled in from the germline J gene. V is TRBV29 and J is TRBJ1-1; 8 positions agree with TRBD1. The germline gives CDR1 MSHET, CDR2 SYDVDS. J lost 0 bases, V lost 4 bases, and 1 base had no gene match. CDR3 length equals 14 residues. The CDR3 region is CASSWGQANTEVFF. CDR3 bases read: TGTGCTAGCAGTTGGGGACAGGCAAACACAGAAGTCTTC.

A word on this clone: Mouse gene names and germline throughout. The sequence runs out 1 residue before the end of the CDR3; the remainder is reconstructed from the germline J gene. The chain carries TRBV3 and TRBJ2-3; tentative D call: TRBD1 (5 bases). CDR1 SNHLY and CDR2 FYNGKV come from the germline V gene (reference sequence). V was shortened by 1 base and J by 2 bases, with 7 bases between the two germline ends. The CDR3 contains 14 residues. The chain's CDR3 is CASSLGGVAETLYF. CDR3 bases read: TGTGCCAGCAGCTTAGGAGGGGTTGCAGAAACGCTGTAT.

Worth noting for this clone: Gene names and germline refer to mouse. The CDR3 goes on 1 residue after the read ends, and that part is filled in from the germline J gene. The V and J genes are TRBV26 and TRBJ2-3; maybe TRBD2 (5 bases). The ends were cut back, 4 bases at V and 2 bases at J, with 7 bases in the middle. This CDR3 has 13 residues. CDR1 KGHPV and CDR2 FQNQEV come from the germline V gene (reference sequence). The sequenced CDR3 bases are TGTGCCAGCAGTCCCGGACTTGCAGAAACGCTGTAT. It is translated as CASSPGLAETLY. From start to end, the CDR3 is CASSPGLAETLYF.

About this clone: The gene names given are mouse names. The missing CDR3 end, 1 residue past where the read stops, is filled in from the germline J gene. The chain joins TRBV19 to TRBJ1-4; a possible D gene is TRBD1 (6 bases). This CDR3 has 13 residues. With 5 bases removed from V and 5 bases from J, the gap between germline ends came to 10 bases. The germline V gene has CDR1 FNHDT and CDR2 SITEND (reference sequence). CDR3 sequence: CASRDRKNERLFF. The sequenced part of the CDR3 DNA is TGTGCCAGCAGGGACAGAAAAAACGAAAGATTATTT. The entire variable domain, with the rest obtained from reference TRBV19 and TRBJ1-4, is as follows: GGIITQTPKFLIGQEGQKLTLKCQQNFNHDTMYWYRQDSGKGLRLIYYSITENDLQKGDLSEGYDASREKKSSFSLTVTSAQKNEMAVFLCASRDRKNERLFFGHGTKLSVL.

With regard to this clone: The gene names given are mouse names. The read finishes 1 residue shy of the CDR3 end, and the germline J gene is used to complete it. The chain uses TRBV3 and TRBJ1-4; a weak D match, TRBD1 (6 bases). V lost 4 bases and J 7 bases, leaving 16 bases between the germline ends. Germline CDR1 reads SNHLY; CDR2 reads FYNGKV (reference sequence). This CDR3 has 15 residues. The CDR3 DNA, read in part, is TGTGCCAGCAGCTCGTCCGGGACACCCAGCGAAAGATTATTT. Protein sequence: CASSSSGTPSERLF. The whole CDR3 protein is CASSSSGTPSERLFF.

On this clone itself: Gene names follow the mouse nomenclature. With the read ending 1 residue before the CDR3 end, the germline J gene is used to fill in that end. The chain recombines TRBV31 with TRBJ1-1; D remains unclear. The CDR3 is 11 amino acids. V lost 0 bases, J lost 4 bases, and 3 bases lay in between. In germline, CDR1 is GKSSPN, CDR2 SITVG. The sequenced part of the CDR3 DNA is TGTGCCTGGAGTCTCGCCACAGAAGTCTTC. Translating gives CAWSLATEVF. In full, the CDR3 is CAWSLATEVFF.

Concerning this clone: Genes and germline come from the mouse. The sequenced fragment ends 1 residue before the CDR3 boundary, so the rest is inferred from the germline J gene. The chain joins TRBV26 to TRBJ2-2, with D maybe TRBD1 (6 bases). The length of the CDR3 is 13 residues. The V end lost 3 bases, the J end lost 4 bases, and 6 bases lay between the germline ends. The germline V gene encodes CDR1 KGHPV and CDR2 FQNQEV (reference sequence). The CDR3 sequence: CASSLQGTGQLYF. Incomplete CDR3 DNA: TGTGCCAGCAGTCTACAGGGCACCGGGCAGCTCTAC. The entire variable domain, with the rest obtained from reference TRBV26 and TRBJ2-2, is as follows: NSKVIQTPRYLVKGQGQKAKMRCIPEKGHPVVFWYQQNKNNEFKFLINFQNQEVLQQIDMTEKRFSAECPSNSPCSLEIQSSEAGDSALYLCASSLQGTGQLYFGEGSKLTVL.

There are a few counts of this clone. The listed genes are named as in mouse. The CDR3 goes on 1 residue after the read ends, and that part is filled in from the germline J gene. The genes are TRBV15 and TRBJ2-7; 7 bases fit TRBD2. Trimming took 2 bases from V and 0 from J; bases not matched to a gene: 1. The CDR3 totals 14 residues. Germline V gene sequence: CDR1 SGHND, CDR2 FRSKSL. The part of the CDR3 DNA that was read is TGTGCCAGCAGTTTACGGGGGGGCTCCTATGAACAGTAC. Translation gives CASSLRGGSYEQY. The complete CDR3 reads CASSLRGGSYEQYF.

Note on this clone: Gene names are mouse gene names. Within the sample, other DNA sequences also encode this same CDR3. The CDR3 DNA, read in part, is TGTGCCAGCAGCTTACGACAGAACACAGAAGTCTTC. It yields the protein CASSLRQNTEVF. The entire CDR3 protein reads CASSLRQNTEVFF. The chain uses TRBV3 and TRBJ1-1; D uncertain. The CDR3 goes on 1 residue after the read ends, and that part is filled in from the germline J gene. Germline V gene lookup returns CDR1 SNHLY and CDR2 FYNGKV (reference sequence). This CDR3 spans 13 amino acids. V lost 2 bases and J 0 bases, leaving 4 bases between the germline ends.

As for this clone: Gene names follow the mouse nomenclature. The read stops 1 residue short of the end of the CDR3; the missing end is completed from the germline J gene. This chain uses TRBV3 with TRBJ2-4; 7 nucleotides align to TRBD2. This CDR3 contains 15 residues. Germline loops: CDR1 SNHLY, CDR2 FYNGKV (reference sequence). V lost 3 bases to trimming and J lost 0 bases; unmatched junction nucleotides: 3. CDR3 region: CASSFPGGSQNTLYF. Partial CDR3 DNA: TGTGCCAGCAGCTTCCCGGGGGGGAGTCAAAACACCTTGTAC.